One T cell receptor beta chain is described in this entry. Its antigen remains unidentified. Using immunoSEQ multiplex PCR, the repertoire was profiled, and TCRdb retains in-frame clones only, with some absent. The sample holds 60,000 to 90,000 clones, about 83% seen once. V was shortened by 0 bases and J by 4 bases, with 10 bases between the two germline ends. CDR1 GTSNPN and CDR2 SVGIG come from the germline V gene (reference sequence). The CDR3 loop spans 14 amino acids. This record belongs to a study of T cell responses to AZD1222 COVID-19 vaccine. Overall study results and limits: The donor group comprised mostly white British people and more females; the analysis possibly underestimated clonal diversity. Regions left unmutated in variants are reportedly the target of nearly half of spike-specific TCRs. The study identified only six AZD1222 recipients as seropositive at baseline. Two doses of AZD1222 preceded a rise in Spike-specific TCR breadth and depth.

The chain employs TRBV30 and TRBJ1-5; D is unresolved. The source is an adult who received the MenACWY meningococcal vaccine as a control. The material was peripheral blood, obtained 28 days after the second dose of the MenACWY control vaccine. The CDR3 reads CAWSVKRQNQPQHF. The CDR3 nucleotides are TGTGCCTGGAGTGTAAAGAGGCAAAATCAGCCCCAGCATTTT. Full variable domain (rest looked up from reference TRBV30 and TRBJ1-5): SQTIHQWPATLVQPVGSPLSLECTVEGTSNPNLYWYRQAAGRGLQLLFYSVGIGQISSEVPQNLSASRPQDRQFILSSKKLLLSDSGFYLCAWSVKRQNQPQHFGDGTRLSIL.